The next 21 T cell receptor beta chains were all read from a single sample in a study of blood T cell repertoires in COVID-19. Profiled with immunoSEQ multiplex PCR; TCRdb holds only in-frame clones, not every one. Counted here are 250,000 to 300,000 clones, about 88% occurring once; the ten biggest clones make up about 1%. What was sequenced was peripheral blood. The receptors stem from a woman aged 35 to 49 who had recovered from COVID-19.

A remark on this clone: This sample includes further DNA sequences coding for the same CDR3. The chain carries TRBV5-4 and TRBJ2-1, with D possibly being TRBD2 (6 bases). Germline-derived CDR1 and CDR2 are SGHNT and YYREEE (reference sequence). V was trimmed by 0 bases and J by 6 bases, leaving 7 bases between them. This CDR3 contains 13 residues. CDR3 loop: CASSLAGLNEQFF. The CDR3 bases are TGTGCCAGCAGCTTGGCGGGACTCAATGAGCAGTTCTTC. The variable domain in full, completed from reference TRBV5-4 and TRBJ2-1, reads ETGVTQSPTHLIKTRGQQVTLRCSSQSGHNTVSWYQQALGQGPQFIFQYYREEENGRGNFPPRFSGLQFPNYSSELNVNALELDDSALYLCASSLAGLNEQFFGPGTRLTVL.

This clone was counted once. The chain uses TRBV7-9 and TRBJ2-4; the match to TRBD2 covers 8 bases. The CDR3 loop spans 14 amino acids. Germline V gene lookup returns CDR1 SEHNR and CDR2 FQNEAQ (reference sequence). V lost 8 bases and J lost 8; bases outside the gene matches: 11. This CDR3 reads CASRGGRRSDIQYF. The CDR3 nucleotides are TGTGCCAGCCGGGGGGGCCGCCGGAGTGACATTCAGTACTTC. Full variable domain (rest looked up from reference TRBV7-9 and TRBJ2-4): DTGVSQNPRHKITKRGQNVTFRCDPISEHNRLYWYRQTLGQGPEFLTYFQNEAQLEKSRLLSDRFSAERPKGSFSTLEIQRTEQGDSAMYLCASRGGRRSDIQYFGAGTRLSVL.

The CDR3 DNA sequence: TGTGCCAGCAGCTGGGGCTTCGGAGTCACTGAAGCTTTCTTT. This gives the protein CASSWGFGVTEAFF. The chain is built from TRBV5-6 and TRBJ1-1; perhaps TRBD1 as D (5 bases). The CDR3 is 14 amino acids. Germline loops: CDR1 SGHDT, CDR2 YYEEEE. The V end lost 3 bases, the J end lost 4 bases, and 13 bases lay between the germline ends.

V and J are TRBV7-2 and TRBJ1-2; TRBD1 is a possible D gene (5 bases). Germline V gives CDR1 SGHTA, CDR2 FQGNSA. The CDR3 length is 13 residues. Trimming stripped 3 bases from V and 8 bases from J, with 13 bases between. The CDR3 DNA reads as TGTGCCAGCAGCTTTTTCCCAGGGCACGGCTACACCTTC. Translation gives CASSFFPGHGYTF.

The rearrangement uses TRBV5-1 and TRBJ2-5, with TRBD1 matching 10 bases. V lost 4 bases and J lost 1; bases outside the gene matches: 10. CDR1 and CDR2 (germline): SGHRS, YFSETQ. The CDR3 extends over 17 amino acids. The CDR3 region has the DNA TGCGCCAGCAGCCGGCTCCCCGACAGGGGGCCCCAAGAGACCCAGTACTTC. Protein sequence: CASSRLPDRGPQETQYF.

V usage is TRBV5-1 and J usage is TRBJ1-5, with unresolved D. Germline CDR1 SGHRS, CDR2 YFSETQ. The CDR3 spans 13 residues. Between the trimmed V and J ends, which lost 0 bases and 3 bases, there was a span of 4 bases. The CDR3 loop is CASSLAHNQPQHF. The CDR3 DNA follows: TGCGCCAGCAGCTTGGCCCACAATCAGCCCCAGCATTTT.

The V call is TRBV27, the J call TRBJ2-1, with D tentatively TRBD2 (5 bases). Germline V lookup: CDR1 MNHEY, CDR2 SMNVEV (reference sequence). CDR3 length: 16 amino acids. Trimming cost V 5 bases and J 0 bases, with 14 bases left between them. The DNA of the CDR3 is TGTGCCAGCAGTACGCTCGGCGGGCTCTCCTACAATGAGCAGTTCTTC. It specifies CASSTLGGLSYNEQFF.

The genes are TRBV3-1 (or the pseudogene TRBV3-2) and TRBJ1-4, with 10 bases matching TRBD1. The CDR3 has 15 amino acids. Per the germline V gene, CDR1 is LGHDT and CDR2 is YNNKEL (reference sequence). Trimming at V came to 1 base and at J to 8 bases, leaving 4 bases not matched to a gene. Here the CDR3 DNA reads TGTGCCAGCAGCCAAGGGACAGGGGGTCGCGAAAAACTGTTTTTT. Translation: CASSQGTGGREKLFF.

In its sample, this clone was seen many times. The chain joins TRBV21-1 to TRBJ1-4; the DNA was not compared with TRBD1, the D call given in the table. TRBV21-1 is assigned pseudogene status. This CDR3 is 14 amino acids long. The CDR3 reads CASSKDRGDEKLFF. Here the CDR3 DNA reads TGTGCCAGCAGCAAAGACAGGGGTGACGAAAAACTGTTTTTT.

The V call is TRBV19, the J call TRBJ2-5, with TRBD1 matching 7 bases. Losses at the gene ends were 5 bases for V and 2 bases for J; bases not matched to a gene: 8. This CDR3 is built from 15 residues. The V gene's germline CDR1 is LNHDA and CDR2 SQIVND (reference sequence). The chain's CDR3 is CASSATWGQQETQYF. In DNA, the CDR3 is TGTGCCAGTAGTGCCACCTGGGGACAGCAAGAGACCCAGTACTTC.

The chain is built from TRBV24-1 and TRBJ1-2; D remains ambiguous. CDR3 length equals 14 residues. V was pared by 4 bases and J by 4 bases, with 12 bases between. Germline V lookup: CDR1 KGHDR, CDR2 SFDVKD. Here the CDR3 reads CATSDRGGVYGYTF. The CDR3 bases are TGTGCCACCAGTGACCGGGGTGGAGTCTATGGCTACACCTTC.

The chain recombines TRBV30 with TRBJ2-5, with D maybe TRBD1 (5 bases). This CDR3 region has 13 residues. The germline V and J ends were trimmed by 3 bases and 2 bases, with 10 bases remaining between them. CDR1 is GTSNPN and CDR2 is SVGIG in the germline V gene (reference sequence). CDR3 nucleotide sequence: TGTGCCTGGAGCCCAAAGGGGCAAGAGACCCAGTACTTC. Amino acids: CAWSPKGQETQYF.

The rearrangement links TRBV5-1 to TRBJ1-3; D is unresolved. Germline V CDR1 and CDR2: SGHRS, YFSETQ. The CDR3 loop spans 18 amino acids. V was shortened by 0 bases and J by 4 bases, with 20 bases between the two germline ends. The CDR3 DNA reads TGCGCCAGCAGCTTGGGTCCTCCCCACAGCCCAAGGGGAAACACCATATATTTT. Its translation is CASSLGPPHSPRGNTIYF.

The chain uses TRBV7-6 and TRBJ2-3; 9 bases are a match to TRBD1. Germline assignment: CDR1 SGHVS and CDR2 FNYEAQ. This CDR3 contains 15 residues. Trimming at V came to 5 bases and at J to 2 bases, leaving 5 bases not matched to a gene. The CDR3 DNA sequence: TGTGCCAGCAGCACCCGGGACAGGGTCACAGATACGCAGTATTTT. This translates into CASSTRDRVTDTQYF.

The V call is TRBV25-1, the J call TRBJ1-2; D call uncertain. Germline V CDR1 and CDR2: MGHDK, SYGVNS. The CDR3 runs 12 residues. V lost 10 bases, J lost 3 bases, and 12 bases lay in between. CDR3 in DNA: TGTGCCACCCTCGGTCGGGACTATGGCTACACCTTC. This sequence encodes CATLGRDYGYTF.

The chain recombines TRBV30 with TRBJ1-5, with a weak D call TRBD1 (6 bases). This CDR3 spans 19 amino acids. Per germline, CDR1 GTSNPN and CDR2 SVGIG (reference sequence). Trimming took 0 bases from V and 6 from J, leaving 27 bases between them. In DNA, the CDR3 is TGTGCCTGGAGTGTACGGGGACTAGCGGGAGGCCGGGGGCTTCAGCCCCAGCATTTT. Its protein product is CAWSVRGLAGGRGLQPQHF.

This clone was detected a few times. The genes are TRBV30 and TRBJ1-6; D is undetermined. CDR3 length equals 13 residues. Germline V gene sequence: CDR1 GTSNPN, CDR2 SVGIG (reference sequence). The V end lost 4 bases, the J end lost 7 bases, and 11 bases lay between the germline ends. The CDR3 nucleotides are TGTGCCTGGATGTACAGCTGGAATTCACCCCTCCACTTT. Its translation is CAWMYSWNSPLHF.

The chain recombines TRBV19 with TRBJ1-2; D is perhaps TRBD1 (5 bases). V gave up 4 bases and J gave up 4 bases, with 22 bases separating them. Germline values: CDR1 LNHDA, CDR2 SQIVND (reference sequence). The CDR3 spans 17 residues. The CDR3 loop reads CASSRSGAWSSSYGYTF. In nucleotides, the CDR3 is TGTGCCAGTAGTAGGAGTGGGGCGTGGTCCTCTAGCTATGGCTACACCTTC.

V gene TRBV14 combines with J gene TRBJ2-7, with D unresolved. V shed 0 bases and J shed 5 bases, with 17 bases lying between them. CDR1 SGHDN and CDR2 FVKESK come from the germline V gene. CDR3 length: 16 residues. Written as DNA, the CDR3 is TGTGCCAGCAGCCAAGAGGTCGTGGTGGCCGCCAACGAGCAGTACTTC. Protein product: CASSQEVVVAANEQYF.

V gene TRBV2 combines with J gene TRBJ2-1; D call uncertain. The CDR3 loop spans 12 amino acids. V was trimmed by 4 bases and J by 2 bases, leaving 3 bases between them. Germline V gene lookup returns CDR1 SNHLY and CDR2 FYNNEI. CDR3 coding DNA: TGTGCCAGCAGTGGCGCCTACAATGAGCAGTTCTTC. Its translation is CASSGAYNEQFF.

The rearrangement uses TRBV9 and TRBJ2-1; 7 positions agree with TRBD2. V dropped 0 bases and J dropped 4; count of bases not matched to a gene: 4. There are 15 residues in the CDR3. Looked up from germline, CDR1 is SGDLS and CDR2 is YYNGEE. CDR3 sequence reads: CASSVEGLTYNEQFF. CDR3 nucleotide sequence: TGTGCCAGCAGCGTAGAGGGACTAACTTACAATGAGCAGTTCTTC.